The sequence of this T cell receptor beta chain was determined in a study of blood T cell repertoires in COVID-19. About the research overall: Samples taken during acute and convalescent COVID-19 were collected in the United States, Italy and Spain. T cells, B-cell-depleted T cells, or PBMCs supplied cDNA or gDNA.

Authors' processing steps: Nucleated cell counts were estimated from reference gene primer amplification. The method was immunoSEQ multiplex PCR; TCRdb's version includes in-frame clones alone and lacks a portion of them. That table gives V, J and clone size, and the DNA gave D and trimming. The table records about 130,000 clones, approximately 80% of them present only once. This CDR3 region has 15 residues. V was cut by 0 bases and J by 6 bases, with 14 bases left in between. Germline lookup yields CDR1 SGHNT and CDR2 YENEEA. This receptor was identified in a human donor in a cohort sampled during active COVID-19. The chain uses TRBV11-3 and TRBJ1-1; D possibly corresponds to TRBD1 (5 bases). Sequencing input: peripheral blood. The CDR3 region is CASSLDMGGRAEAFF. The DNA for the CDR3 is TGTGCCAGCAGCTTAGACATGGGGGGAAGGGCTGAAGCTTTCTTT.